These T cell receptor beta chains were read from a single sample in a study of blood T cell repertoires in COVID-19. TCRdb's copy holds only in-frame clones and misses some; the assay was immunoSEQ multiplex PCR. The sample shows about 310,000 clones, around 89% of them seen only once. Specimen: PBMCs or T cells enriched from blood (not recorded which). The receptor source for this set is a woman between 35 and 50 years old who had recovered from COVID-19. The CDR3 runs from the conserved cysteine through the conserved F or W. Each record gives: V gene, D gene, clone size, J gene, CDR3 DNA, CDR3 protein. A D gene is named only where the DNA matches it firmly. Where a row states a size, it is once, few, many or the class of an expanded clone; other rows omit it.

v_call: TRBV7-9
d_call: TRBD2
clone_size: .
j_call: TRBJ2-7
cdr3_nt: TGTGCCAGCAGCTTATCATTCGGGCTAGCGGCCCACTACGAGCAGTACTTC
cdr3_aa: CASSLSFGLAAHYEQYF

v_call: TRBV28
d_call: TRBD1
clone_size: few
j_call: TRBJ2-5
cdr3_nt: TGTGCCAGCAGTGGATCGGGACAGGGGGCAGGGGAGACCCAGTACTTC
cdr3_aa: CASSGSGQGAGETQYF

v_call: TRBV28
d_call: TRBD1
clone_size: .
j_call: TRBJ2-3
cdr3_nt: TGTGCCAGCAGTTTAGCGAGGGACAGGGGATGGGATGATACGCAGTATTTT
cdr3_aa: CASSLARDRGWDDTQYF

v_call: TRBV18
d_call: .
clone_size: .
j_call: TRBJ1-5
cdr3_nt: TGTGCCAGTTCAGGACAGAGCGATCAGCCCCAGCATTTT
cdr3_aa: CASSGQSDQPQHF

v_call: TRBV28
d_call: .
clone_size: .
j_call: TRBJ1-5
cdr3_nt: TGTGCCAGCAGTCCCTATGGGGGGGGACAGCCCCAGCATTTT
cdr3_aa: CASSPYGGGQPQHF

v_call: TRBV15
d_call: .
clone_size: .
j_call: TRBJ1-6
cdr3_nt: TGTGCCACCAGCAGGGCCGACACTCCCAACTCACCCCTCCACTTT
cdr3_aa: CATSRADTPNSPLHF

v_call: TRBV28
d_call: .
clone_size: .
j_call: TRBJ1-5
cdr3_nt: TGTGCCAGCAGTTTTGGTAGGGGATACCAGCCCCAGCATTTT
cdr3_aa: CASSFGRGYQPQHF

v_call: TRBV29-1
d_call: .
clone_size: .
j_call: TRBJ2-5
cdr3_nt: TGCAGCGTTACCGCGAGTTCACAAGAGACCCAGTACTTC
cdr3_aa: CSVTASSQETQYF

v_call: TRBV7-3
d_call: TRBD2
clone_size: once
j_call: TRBJ2-7
cdr3_nt: TGTGCCAGCAGCTTCGCGGGGGGGAATGTCTACGAGCAGTACTTC
cdr3_aa: CASSFAGGNVYEQYF

v_call: TRBV5-1
d_call: .
clone_size: .
j_call: TRBJ2-7
cdr3_nt: TGCGCCAGCAGCTTGGGTCGGAGTGGCTACGAGCAGTACTTC
cdr3_aa: CASSLGRSGYEQYF

v_call: TRBV21-1
d_call: .
clone_size: once
j_call: TRBJ1-1
cdr3_nt: TGTGCCAGCCACGAAGGAGGCCGGGACACTGAAGCTTTCTTT
cdr3_aa: CASHEGGRDTEAFF

v_call: TRBV28
d_call: TRBD2
clone_size: .
j_call: TRBJ2-5
cdr3_nt: TGTGCCAGCAGGAAGACTAGCGGGTCGTTCGCAGAGACCCAGTACTTC
cdr3_aa: CASRKTSGSFAETQYF

v_call: TRBV7-9
d_call: .
clone_size: .
j_call: TRBJ2-5
cdr3_nt: TGTGCCAGCAGCTTAGTTGCGGGATGGGAGACCCAGTACTTC
cdr3_aa: CASSLVAGWETQYF

v_call: TRBV7-3
d_call: .
clone_size: .
j_call: TRBJ2-1
cdr3_nt: TGTGCCAGCAGCTTAAGCTTAGGACTCTACAATGAGCAGTTCTTC
cdr3_aa: CASSLSLGLYNEQFF

v_call: TRBV19
d_call: TRBD1
clone_size: .
j_call: TRBJ2-7
cdr3_nt: TGTGCCAGTAGTATCCGGACAGGATCTCTCGAGCAGTACTTC
cdr3_aa: CASSIRTGSLEQYF

v_call: TRBV19
d_call: .
clone_size: .
j_call: TRBJ1-1
cdr3_nt: TGTGCCAGTACTCGGTGGAGCTTGAACACTGAAGCTTTCTTT
cdr3_aa: CASTRWSLNTEAFF

v_call: TRBV7-2
d_call: .
clone_size: .
j_call: TRBJ2-7
cdr3_nt: TGTGCCAGCAGCTTAGCTGGGGGCCGCTCCTACGAGCAGTACTTC
cdr3_aa: CASSLAGGRSYEQYF

v_call: TRBV5-1
d_call: .
clone_size: .
j_call: TRBJ2-5
cdr3_nt: TGCGCCAGCAGCTTTGCCCCAGGGACCCAGGGGGAGACCCAGTACTTC
cdr3_aa: CASSFAPGTQGETQYF

v_call: TRBV6-5
d_call: TRBD1
clone_size: .
j_call: TRBJ1-2
cdr3_nt: TGTGCCAGCAGTAAGGGACAGGGCTCTAACTATGGCTACACCTTC
cdr3_aa: CASSKGQGSNYGYTF

v_call: TRBV7-9
d_call: TRBD1
clone_size: .
j_call: TRBJ1-1
cdr3_nt: TGTGCCAGCAGCTTGACAGGGGGCATGACTGAAGCTTTCTTT
cdr3_aa: CASSLTGGMTEAFF

v_call: TRBV29-1
d_call: .
clone_size: .
j_call: TRBJ2-2
cdr3_nt: TGCAGCGCAACTACATTTCCCGCGACAGAGAACACCGGGGAGCTGTTTTTT
cdr3_aa: CSATTFPATENTGELFF

v_call: TRBV24-1
d_call: TRBD2
clone_size: .
j_call: TRBJ2-2
cdr3_nt: TGTGCCACCAGTGATACGACTAGCGGGATTACCGGGGAGCTGTTTTTT
cdr3_aa: CATSDTTSGITGELFF

v_call: TRBV5-4
d_call: TRBD1
clone_size: .
j_call: TRBJ1-6
cdr3_nt: TGTGCCAGCAGGACAGGGACAGGGTTAAATTCACCCCTCCACTTT
cdr3_aa: CASRTGTGLNSPLHF

v_call: TRBV19
d_call: .
clone_size: .
j_call: TRBJ1-5
cdr3_nt: TGTGCCAGTAGTATACAGATAAATCAGCCCCAGCATTTT
cdr3_aa: CASSIQINQPQHF

v_call: TRBV5-1
d_call: TRBD2
clone_size: few
j_call: TRBJ2-2
cdr3_nt: TGCGCCAGCAGCAGTGGGGGAGGGCCGAACACCGGGGAGCTGTTTTTT
cdr3_aa: CASSSGGGPNTGELFF

v_call: TRBV2
d_call: TRBD2
clone_size: .
j_call: TRBJ2-7
cdr3_nt: TGTGCCAGCAGTGGTATACTAGCGGGAGACGAGCAGTACTTC
cdr3_aa: CASSGILAGDEQYF

v_call: TRBV7-9
d_call: TRBD1
clone_size: .
j_call: TRBJ2-6
cdr3_nt: TGTGCCAGCAGCATCGGGACAGCGGGGGCCAACGTCCTGACTTTC
cdr3_aa: CASSIGTAGANVLTF

v_call: TRBV5-6
d_call: TRBD1
clone_size: .
j_call: TRBJ2-1
cdr3_nt: TGTGCCAGCAGCTTGGCGTCTAGGGGGCTTAATGAGCAGTTCTTC
cdr3_aa: CASSLASRGLNEQFF

v_call: TRBV9
d_call: .
clone_size: .
j_call: TRBJ2-3
cdr3_nt: TGTGCCAGCAGCGCTGGGACTCCCCCAGATACGCAGTATTTT
cdr3_aa: CASSAGTPPDTQYF